This T cell receptor (delta chain) is drawn from a study of γδ T cells in repeated Plasmodium falciparum infection. Flow sorting of PBMC yielded separate Vgamma9/Vdelta2+ and Vdelta2-negative gammadelta T cell populations for bulk repertoire analysis. This clone has only a few counts. A far larger clone is off by one base, so a read error is likely. Other DNA sequences in the sample encode the same CDR3. TCRdb reapplied CATT to the multiplex PCR reads. The table includes some 100,000 delta-chain clones, 1.4% detected once. CDR1 TSWWSYY and CDR2 QGS come from the germline V gene. This CDR3 spans 16 amino acids.

The sequence came from a pool of human donors (malaria-infected and uninfected, not separated). The sample taken for sequencing was gamma-delta T cells from blood. The chain employs TRDV1 and TRDJ1, with 8 bases fitting TRDD3. CDR3 residues: CALGAKPIVLGGKLIF. The CDR3 DNA reads TGTGCTCTTGGGGCCAAACCCATCGTACTGGGGGGTAAACTCATTTTT.